This T cell receptor beta chain was retrieved from a study of T-cell reconstitution after alpha-beta-depleted transplantation in children. Using unique molecular identifiers, the investigators prepared the TCRbeta library. MiXCR was run by TCRdb on the PCR reads, yielding one entry per CDR3 protein. The table lists a few hundred thousand distinct CDR3 sequences, 9.5% to 13% of them singletons. Germline V gene lookup returns CDR1 DFQATT and CDR2 SNEGSKA (reference sequence). V shed 1 base, J shed 5 bases, and the junction held 4 bases outside the gene matches. The CDR3 has 14 amino acids. This TCR derives from a human donor who donated a stem cell graft to a child with acute myeloid leukemia. Sequences were derived from PBMCs from the stem cell graft donor, sampled from the stem cell graft. The J gene is TRBJ2-3, the V gene TRBV20-1; 9 nucleotides match TRBD2. The CDR3 region is CSARVLAGQDTQYF. The CDR3 DNA reads TGCAGTGCTAGAGTTCTAGCGGGGCAAGATACGCAGTATTTT.